The 28 T cell receptor beta chains in this list originate from one sample, sequenced in a study of identical twins. A single record per CDR3 protein comes from TCRdb applying MiXCR to the 5' RACE reads. The sample holds 500,000 to 600,000 distinct CDR3 sequences, roughly 21% seen once. This sample also appeared in a second study, on T cells expressing NK-cell markers.

Specimen: CD4+ T cells sorted from blood. The receptor source for this set is a woman aged 18-29 years in good health.

The V and J genes are TRBV30 and TRBJ2-3, with TRBD2 identical over 8 bases. The CDR3 length is 14 residues. Germline CDR1 reads GTSNPN; CDR2 reads SVGIG (reference sequence). The V gene end was trimmed by 0 bases and the J gene end by 6 bases; junction bases not matched to a gene: 5. CDR3 DNA: TGTGCCTGGAGTGTCGGGGGGGGAAGGGATACGCAGTATTTT. Its translation: CAWSVGGGRDTQYF.

The table lists this clonotype with many counts. The genes are TRBV15 and TRBJ1-1; D possibly corresponds to TRBD1 (5 bases). The length of the CDR3 is 13 residues. The ends were cut back, 7 bases at V and 3 bases at J, with 12 bases in the middle. Germline CDR1 and CDR2: LNHNV and YYDKDF (reference sequence). The CDR3 region is CATIKGTDTEAFF. CDR3 coding DNA: TGTGCCACCATAAAGGGGACCGACACTGAAGCTTTCTTT.

This clonotype appeared a few times. The J gene is TRBJ2-1, the V gene TRBV20-1; a possible D gene is TRBD2 (5 bases). The CDR3 extends over 13 amino acids. V gave up 1 base and J gave up 7 bases, with 11 bases separating them. CDR1 and CDR2 (germline): DFQATT, SNEGSKA (reference sequence). CDR3 sequence: CSARAPDWNEQFF. The CDR3 DNA reads as TGCAGTGCTAGAGCCCCGGACTGGAATGAGCAGTTCTTC.

This clonotype was seen at least ten times. The chain joins TRBV12-3 or TRBV12-4 to TRBJ2-7; 8 bases align to TRBD2. V was pared by 8 bases and J by 4 bases, with 7 bases of the junction left unmatched. This CDR3 is 13 amino acids long. The CDR3 sequence is CASGREGGYEQYF. The CDR3 bases are TGTGCCAGCGGACGGGAGGGCGGGTACGAGCAGTACTTC.

The rearrangement joins TRBV3-1 to TRBJ2-1, with D perhaps TRBD1 or TRBD2 (5 bases each). Trimming took 0 bases from V and 8 from J, leaving 11 bases between them. Germline V lookup: CDR1 LGHDT, CDR2 YNNKEL (reference sequence). The CDR3 contains 14 residues. DNA of the CDR3: TGTGCCAGCAGCCAAGAGAGCTGGGACCATGAGCAGTTCTTC. Amino acids: CASSQESWDHEQFF.

The rearrangement joins TRBV12-3 or TRBV12-4 to TRBJ2-5; no firm D call. V was cut by 1 base and J by 5 bases, with 14 bases left in between. The CDR3 consists of 15 residues. The CDR3 bases are TGTGCCAGCAGTTTAGTGGACGTCCCTCGGGAGACCCAGTACTTC. Its protein is CASSLVDVPRETQYF.

The rearrangement joins TRBV20-1 to TRBJ1-1; 7 nucleotides agree with TRBD1. V dropped 3 bases and J dropped 0; count of bases not matched to a gene: 7. The CDR3 extends over 15 amino acids. Germline values: CDR1 DFQATT, CDR2 SNEGSKA (reference sequence). CDR3 region: CSARASGGLNTEAFF. The CDR3 DNA is TGCAGTGCTAGGGCGTCAGGGGGGTTGAACACTGAAGCTTTCTTT.

The V gene is TRBV20-1, the J gene TRBJ1-5; 7 nucleotides line up with TRBD1. This CDR3 is built from 14 residues. The junction had 7 bases not matched to a gene; V was cut back by 6 bases and J by 2 bases. CDR1 and CDR2 from the germline V gene are DFQATT and SNEGSKA (reference sequence). The CDR3 DNA follows: TGCAGTGCCAACTTTGGACAGGGCAATCAGCCCCAGCATTTT. Its translation is CSANFGQGNQPQHF.

V is TRBV20-1 and J is TRBJ2-5; 11 bases map to TRBD2. V lost 3 bases to trimming and J lost 1 base; unmatched junction nucleotides: 7. The CDR3 has 16 residues. CDR1 and CDR2 (germline): DFQATT, SNEGSKA (reference sequence). DNA for the CDR3: TGCAGTGCTAGTCCCCCTAGCGGGAGGCCCCAAGAGACCCAGTACTTC. Its translation: CSASPPSGRPQETQYF.

This clonotype came up a few times. The J gene is TRBJ1-2, the V gene TRBV5-6, with a tentative D call TRBD1 (6 bases). The CDR3 has 14 residues. V lost 4 bases, J lost 4 bases, and 14 bases lay in between. Germline V gene data show CDR1 as SGHDT and CDR2 as YYEEEE. CDR3 sequence (DNA): TGTGCCAGCAGCCTACCGACAGGCCTCTATGGCTACACCTTC. Translating gives CASSLPTGLYGYTF.

This clonotype was counted only a few times. The gene calls are TRBV6-2 or TRBV6-3 and TRBJ1-5; no clear D gene. The ends were cut back, 0 bases at V and 9 bases at J, with 18 bases in the middle. CDR1 is MNHEY, CDR2 SVGEGT, per germline. This CDR3 is 16 amino acids long. CDR3 loop: CASSYSILPEERPQHF. The CDR3 DNA sequence: TGTGCCAGCAGTTACTCGATTCTCCCGGAGGAGAGGCCCCAGCATTTT.

There are many counts of this clonotype. The rearrangement uses TRBV20-1 and TRBJ1-1; 7 nucleotides align to TRBD1. V was pared by 4 bases and J by 3 bases, with 5 bases of the junction left unmatched. There are 13 residues in the CDR3. The germline gives CDR1 DFQATT, CDR2 SNEGSKA (reference sequence). The CDR3, as DNA: TGCAGTGCTAACAGGGGAGCGGACACTGAAGCTTTCTTT. Translation: CSANRGADTEAFF.

This rearrangement joins TRBV7-2 to TRBJ2-7; 8 bases fit TRBD2. CDR1 is SGHTA and CDR2 is FQGNSA in the germline V gene. With V trimmed by 2 bases and J by 0 bases, 6 bases remained unmatched. There are 16 residues in the CDR3. Here the CDR3 DNA reads TGTGCCAGCAGCTTAAGGAGTAGCGGGACCTCCTACGAGCAGTACTTC. Translated: CASSLRSSGTSYEQYF.

The chain links TRBV5-4 to TRBJ1-6, with D possibly being TRBD1 (5 bases). Germline assignment: CDR1 SGHNT and CDR2 YYREEE (reference sequence). The CDR3 contains 14 residues. Trimming stripped 0 bases from V and 7 bases from J, with 8 bases between. DNA for the CDR3: TGTGCCAGCAGCTTGGTCGGGGCAAATTCACCCCTCCACTTT. Translating gives CASSLVGANSPLHF.

This clonotype was seen a handful of times. V is TRBV24-1 and J is TRBJ1-1; D is perhaps TRBD1 (5 bases). Trimming removed 4 bases from V and 3 bases from J, with 20 bases in between. There are 17 residues in the CDR3. CDR1 is KGHDR and CDR2 is SFDVKD in the germline V gene. DNA of the CDR3: TGTGCCACCAGTGACCAGGGACCGGGAGGACCCTACACTGAAGCTTTCTTT. Translated: CATSDQGPGGPYTEAFF.

This clonotype was counted at least ten times. The chain couples TRBV20-1 to TRBJ2-3, with D possibly matching TRBD2 (6 bases). The CDR3 loop spans 13 amino acids. The ends were cut back, 5 bases at V and 3 bases at J, with 12 bases in the middle. The V gene's germline CDR1 is DFQATT and CDR2 SNEGSKA (reference sequence). The CDR3 DNA reads as TGCAGTGCTCTAACTGGAGGGACAGATACGCAGTATTTT. It translates to CSALTGGTDTQYF.

V gene TRBV5-5 combines with J gene TRBJ2-7; TRBD2 is a possible D gene (6 bases). CDR1 and CDR2 from the germline V gene are SGHKS and YYEKEE (reference sequence). The CDR3 length is 16 residues. Trimming removed 0 bases at V and 3 bases at J, with 16 bases between. CDR3 sequence: CASSLGPGAALYEQYF. The CDR3 coding sequence is TGTGCCAGCAGCTTGGGACCGGGAGCCGCACTCTACGAGCAGTACTTC.

This chain connects TRBV7-9 to TRBJ1-1, with D unclear. The CDR3 runs to 13 residues. Germline CDR1 SEHNR, CDR2 FQNEAQ (reference sequence). The V end lost 8 bases, the J end lost 0 bases, and 10 bases lay between the germline ends. CDR3 DNA: TGTGCCAGCCAGGCAGAAATGAACACTGAAGCTTTCTTT. It translates to CASQAEMNTEAFF.

The chain carries TRBV24-1 and TRBJ2-2; possibly TRBD1 or TRBD2 for D (6 bases each). V was shortened by 3 bases and J by 3 bases, with 13 bases between the two germline ends. Germline V CDR1 and CDR2: KGHDR, SFDVKD. This CDR3 is built from 16 residues. For the CDR3, the DNA is TGTGCCACCAGTGATACGGGGGCTTCACACACCGGGGAGCTGTTTTTT. It yields the protein CATSDTGASHTGELFF.

The table lists this clonotype with a few counts. V gene TRBV7-6 combines with J gene TRBJ2-1; D is uncertain. This CDR3 has 14 amino acids. V lost 5 bases and J lost 0, with 8 bases in between. Per germline, CDR1 SGHVS and CDR2 FNYEAQ. CDR3 nucleotides: TGTGCCAGCAGCCCCCACGTCTCCTACAATGAGCAGTTCTTC. Residues: CASSPHVSYNEQFF.

The CDR3, as DNA: TGTGCCAGCAGTGAGAGGAGAGGGGGAACTGAAGCTTTCTTT. Its translation is CASSERRGGTEAFF. The chain combines TRBV2 with TRBJ1-1, with TRBD1 as a possible D gene (6 bases). CDR3 length equals 14 residues. Germline V gene data show CDR1 as SNHLY and CDR2 as FYNNEI. V lost 3 bases and J 5 bases, leaving 13 bases between the germline ends.

This clonotype was counted only a few times. The rearrangement uses TRBV29-1 and TRBJ1-2; D is uncertain. The CDR3 runs to 12 residues. CDR1 SQVTM and CDR2 ANQGSEA come from the germline V gene. V lost 5 bases to trimming and J lost 6 bases, with 13 bases between them. CDR3 amino acids: CSVRLIGDGYTF. The CDR3 DNA is TGCAGCGTTCGGTTGATCGGGGATGGCTACACCTTC.

The V and J genes are TRBV20-1 and TRBJ1-2; no reliable D call. The CDR3 is 12 residues long. The germline V gene encodes CDR1 DFQATT and CDR2 SNEGSKA (reference sequence). With 7 bases removed from V and 6 bases from J, the gap between germline ends came to 15 bases. In DNA form, the CDR3 reads TGCAGTGTAGTTCGGGGATATGATGGCTACACCTTC. Protein: CSVVRGYDGYTF.

This clonotype has more than one count but fewer than ten. The rearrangement uses TRBV20-1 and TRBJ2-5; D is undetermined. The CDR3 length is 13 residues. V was pared by 5 bases and J by 2 bases, with 12 bases between. Germline CDR1 and CDR2: DFQATT and SNEGSKA (reference sequence). CDR3: CSAVRTAQETQYF. The CDR3, as DNA: TGCAGTGCTGTCAGGACGGCACAAGAGACCCAGTACTTC.

This clonotype has more than one count but fewer than ten. The V and J genes are TRBV5-1 and TRBJ2-5; 11 bases are a match to TRBD2. The CDR3 covers 16 residues. Losses at the gene ends were 1 base for V and 5 bases for J; bases not matched to a gene: 7. Per germline, CDR1 SGHRS and CDR2 YFSETQ. The CDR3 DNA reads TGCGCCAGCAGCTTGACTAGCGGGGGAAACTTGGAGACCCAGTACTTC. This sequence encodes CASSLTSGGNLETQYF.

The rearrangement uses TRBV20-1 and TRBJ2-7, with no clear D. CDR1 is DFQATT and CDR2 is SNEGSKA in the germline V gene (reference sequence). The CDR3 sequence is 12 residues long. The V end was cut by 6 bases, the J end by 3 bases, with 12 bases between. In nucleotides, the CDR3 is TGCAGTGCAAGTGGCCACCGCTACGAGCAGTACTTC. Protein product: CSASGHRYEQYF.

The chain employs TRBV20-1 and TRBJ2-7; 7 nucleotides agree with TRBD2. Per germline, CDR1 DFQATT and CDR2 SNEGSKA (reference sequence). The CDR3 is 14 residues long. The trim removed 0 bases at V and 4 bases at J, leaving 6 bases unmatched. The CDR3 region has the DNA TGCAGTGCTAGAGACCCAGCGGGAAAGTACGAGCAGTACTTC. It yields the protein CSARDPAGKYEQYF.

This clonotype appeared many times. This sequence joins TRBV12-3 or TRBV12-4 and TRBJ2-4; 7 bases fit TRBD1. This CDR3 spans 13 amino acids. Unmatched junction bases numbered 0, after V lost 6 bases and J lost 1 base. As DNA, the CDR3 is TGTGCCAGCAGACAGGGGGCCAAAAACATTCAGTACTTC. This encodes CASRQGAKNIQYF.